A selection of T cell receptor beta chains follows, all from one sample in a study of technical replicates of blood from several donors. Clones were read by immunoSEQ multiplex PCR, and TCRdb kept only the in-frame ones, dropping some. This sample has tens of thousands of clones; 98% occur once, and the top ten carry over 0.2%. Specimen: T cells isolated from PBMCs. The receptors stem from a human donor in good health. Each CDR3 is given with its conserved first and last residue. D genes are given only for firm matches. Only part of the rows carry a size: once, few, many, or a class if the clone is expanded.

>TRBV10-3|.|TRBJ2-7|.
TGTGCCATCAGTGACAGGCCCTCGGGGGAGCAGTACTTC
CAISDRPSGEQYF
>TRBV30|.|TRBJ2-5|.
TGTGCCTGGGGAGGGGATATTAGAGGACCACAAGAGACCCAGTACTTC
CAWGGDIRGPQETQYF
>TRBV19|.|TRBJ2-2|.
TGTGCCAGTAGTATACGGGAAAGAACCGGGGAGCTGTTTTTT
CASSIRERTGELFF
>TRBV29-1|TRBD1|TRBJ2-7|.
TGCAGCGCCGCAGGACAGGGGAAAGCCTCACTGTCCTACGAGCAGTACTTC
CSAAGQGKASLSYEQYF
>TRBV6-1|.|TRBJ2-1|.
TGTGCCAGCAGTGAGGGCCATGAGCAGTTCTTC
CASSEGHEQFF
>TRBV30|TRBD1|TRBJ1-3|.
TGTGCCTGGAGGGGAGACAGGGGATATTCCGGAAACACCATATATTTT
CAWRGDRGYSGNTIYF
>TRBV2|TRBD2|TRBJ2-2|.
TGTGCCAGCAGCACGAGCTCCACTAGCGGGAGGAACACCGGGGAGCTGTTTTTT
CASSTSSTSGRNTGELFF
>TRBV7-3|.|TRBJ2-3|.
TGTGCCAGCAGCTTAGGCGGAGGTCGCACAGATACGCAGTATTTT
CASSLGGGRTDTQYF
>TRBV5-4|.|TRBJ2-7|.
TGTGCCAGCAGCTTGGAGTACACCTCCTACGAGCAGTACTTC
CASSLEYTSYEQYF
>TRBV5-1|TRBD2|TRBJ2-1|.
TGCGCCAGCAGCCCGGATCTAGCGGGAGGATACAATGAGCAGTTCTTC
CASSPDLAGGYNEQFF
>TRBV5-1|.|TRBJ1-5|.
TGCGCCAGCAGCTTGGGCGGGGATCAGCCCCAGCATTTT
CASSLGGDQPQHF
>TRBV5-4|TRBD2|TRBJ2-7|.
TGTGCCAGCAGCTTTACGAGCGGGGTCTCCTACGAGCAGTACTTC
CASSFTSGVSYEQYF
>TRBV9|.|TRBJ2-7|.
TGTGCCAGCAGCGCAAAGAAGGACAGCCCTCGCTACGAGCAGTACTTC
CASSAKKDSPRYEQYF
>TRBV11-2|.|TRBJ2-6|.
TGTGCCAGCAGCTTAGATCGGGGCTCTGGGGCCAACGTCCTGACTTTC
CASSLDRGSGANVLTF
>TRBV29-1|.|TRBJ1-1|.
TGCAGCGTTGTAGGAGGAATGAACACTGAAGCTTTCTTT
CSVVGGMNTEAFF
>TRBV5-1|.|TRBJ1-4|.
TGCGCCAGCAGCTTGGGACAGCTAAATGAAAAACTGTTTTTT
CASSLGQLNEKLFF
>TRBV5-1|TRBD2|TRBJ2-2|.
TGCGCCAGCAGCTACACTAGCGGGAGGTACACCGGGGAGCTGTTTTTT
CASSYTSGRYTGELFF
>TRBV11-3|TRBD1|TRBJ2-6|.
TGTGCCAGCAGCTCATTGGACAGGAAATACTCTGGGGCCAACGTCCTGACTTTC
CASSSLDRKYSGANVLTF
>TRBV30|.|TRBJ1-5|.
TGTGCCTGGGCTACAGGGCTTGGACAGCCCCAGCATTTT
CAWATGLGQPQHF
>TRBV7-9|TRBD1|TRBJ1-5|.
TGTGCCAGCAGCCAACGACTCAGGGGGATCAATCAGCCCCAGCATTTT
CASSQRLRGINQPQHF
>TRBV27|.|TRBJ2-3|.
.
CASSSSTGPTDTQYF
>TRBV11-3|TRBD2|TRBJ2-3|.
TGTGCTTCCCGGGGTAGCGGGAGTTTGCATCTGGGCGCAGATACGCAGTATTTT
CASRGSGSLHLGADTQYF
>TRBV10-3|.|TRBJ1-1|.
TGTGCCATCAGTGAGGAAATCGGGATCCCGAACACTGAAGCTTTCTTT
CAISEEIGIPNTEAFF
>TRBV10-2|TRBD2|TRBJ2-2|.
TGCGCCAGCAGGCTAGCGGGTTCGAACACCGGGGAGCTGTTTTTT
CASRLAGSNTGELFF
>TRBV5-1|.|TRBJ2-2|.
TGCGCCAGCAGCTTGGGCTTGGGCTCCGCGAACACCGGGGAGCTGTTTTTT
CASSLGLGSANTGELFF
>TRBV27|TRBD2|TRBJ2-2|.
TGTGCCAGCAGTTTAGCCCAAATATTCGGGACTAGCGGGACCCTGATGGGTACCGGGGAGCTGTTTTTT
CASSLAQIFGTSGTLMGTGELFF
>TRBV7-9|TRBD2|TRBJ2-1|.
TGTGCCAGCAGCGTAGGGACTAGCGCTAGTGGTGAGCAGTTCTTC
CASSVGTSASGEQFF
>TRBV9|.|TRBJ2-4|once
TGTGCCAGCAGCGTAGTCGAACAGCTAGCCAAAAACATTCAGTACTTC
CASSVVEQLAKNIQYF
>TRBV7-8|.|TRBJ1-1|.
TGTGCCAGCAGCTTAGCGGAGAAGTTCCAAGCTTTCTTT
CASSLAEKFQAFF
>TRBV11-3|TRBD1|TRBJ1-4|once
TGTGCCAGCAGCTTCTCCGGGACAGGAGGCTCAAAACTGTTTTTT
CASSFSGTGGSKLFF
>TRBV5-4|.|TRBJ1-5|.
TGTGCCAGCAGCTTGGATGCGGATCAGCCCCAGCATTTT
CASSLDADQPQHF
>TRBV4-2|TRBD2|TRBJ2-7|.
TGTGCCAGCAGCCAAGAAAGGAGCGGGGGGACCTACGAGCAGTACTTC
CASSQERSGGTYEQYF
>TRBV30|TRBD1|TRBJ1-4|.
TGTGCCTGGAGTAGGAGACAGGGGGGAGCTAATGAAAAACTGTTTTTT
CAWSRRQGGANEKLFF
>TRBV29-1|TRBD1|TRBJ1-2|.
TGCAGCGTTGATACGTTAGGGGGACAGGGGTTTCAAGGCTACACCTTC
CSVDTLGGQGFQGYTF
>TRBV5-1|TRBD2|TRBJ2-3|.
TGCGCCAGCAGCTTCGGTGGCGGGAGTTCTACAGATACGCAGTATTTT
CASSFGGGSSTDTQYF
>TRBV4-3|.|TRBJ2-7|.
TGCGCCAGCAGCCAAGGTTGGAGTAACTCCTACGAGCAGTACTTC
CASSQGWSNSYEQYF
>TRBV9|.|TRBJ2-1|.
TGTGCCAGCAGCCCCCCCTCGGGAGATGGGTACAATGAGCAGTTCTTC
CASSPPSGDGYNEQFF
>TRBV28|.|TRBJ2-7|.
TGTGCCAGCAGTTTAGCCCTACCCTCCTACGAGCAGTACTTC
CASSLALPSYEQYF
>TRBV10-3|TRBD2|TRBJ2-1|.
TGTGCCATCAGTGAGACTAGCGGGACAAGCTCCTACAATGAGCAGTTCTTC
CAISETSGTSSYNEQFF
>TRBV11-2|.|TRBJ1-5|.
TGTGCCAGCAGCTTATCAGGTGGATATAGCAATCAGCCCCAGCATTTT
CASSLSGGYSNQPQHF
>TRBV7-8|.|TRBJ1-2|.
TGTGCCAGCAGCTTGGACAGTAACTATGGCTACACCTTC
CASSLDSNYGYTF
>TRBV7-9|.|TRBJ1-1|.
TGTGCCAGCAGCTCACTCACAGAGAACACTGAAGCTTTCTTT
CASSSLTENTEAFF
>TRBV30|TRBD2|TRBJ2-3|.
TGTGCCTGGAGTAGGCTAGCGGGAGCAAGGGATACGCAGTATTTT
CAWSRLAGARDTQYF
>TRBV5-1|TRBD2|TRBJ2-3|.
TGCGCCAGCAGCTCCACTGTACCGACTAGCCGGATCACAGATACGCAGTATTTT
CASSSTVPTSRITDTQYF
>TRBV29-1|TRBD2|TRBJ2-7|.
TGCAGCGCTAGTAGCGGGAGCTCCTACGAGCAGTACTTC
CSASSGSSYEQYF
>TRBV5-1|.|TRBJ2-7|.
TGCGCCAGCAGCAGGGGTTCCGAGCAGTACTTC
CASSRGSEQYF
>TRBV5-1|.|TRBJ2-3|.
TGCGCCAGCAACGTTTTCCCGGAGACCGATACGCAGTATTTT
CASNVFPETDTQYF
>TRBV5-1|.|TRBJ2-7|.
TGCGCCAGCAGCTTGGGCGGGGAACTCGAGCAGTACTTC
CASSLGGELEQYF
>TRBV9|.|TRBJ2-7|.
TGTGCCAGCAGCTTATCCGGGGGAAGCTCCTACGAGCAGTACTTC
CASSLSGGSSYEQYF
>TRBV6-5|TRBD2|TRBJ2-5|.
TGTGCCAGCAGTGGGGGACTAGGGGGTCAAGAGACCCAGTACTTC
CASSGGLGGQETQYF